These 23 T cell receptor beta chains originate from one sample sequenced in a study of post-analysis software for immune sequencing data. General study findings and limits: There were a few TRBV segments more frequent in patients than controls, and TRBV5-6, TRBV5-1 and TRBV20-1 were among them.

Antigens for these TCRs are unknown. Researchers reported that TCR beta cDNA libraries carried unique molecular identifiers. A single record per CDR3 protein comes from TCRdb applying MiXCR to the PCR reads. Among 750,000 to 900,000 distinct CDR3 sequences listed, roughly 46% were seen once. Sequenced sample: blood. The origin of the receptors is a girl aged 10 to 17 with multiple sclerosis.

The chain uses TRBV5-1 and TRBJ2-1; 8 positions match TRBD2. The V segment lost 4 bases and the J segment 4 bases; nucleotides outside the gene matches: 13. Germline CDR1 is SGHRS and CDR2 is YFSETQ. This CDR3 spans 17 amino acids. CDR3 DNA sequence: TGCGCCAGCAGCGCCGGGGGGGCGGGAGGCCTATACAATGAGCAGTTCTTC. This translates into CASSAGGAGGLYNEQFF.

J is TRBJ2-7 and V is TRBV28; maybe TRBD2 (7 bases). Germline V gene sequence: CDR1 MDHEN, CDR2 SYDVKM. The V end lost 8 bases, the J end lost 7 bases, and 18 bases lay between the germline ends. The CDR3 is 13 residues long. CDR3 nucleotides: TGTGCCAGCGGGGGGGGGCCAAACAATGAGCAGTACTTC. Amino acids: CASGGGPNNEQYF.

The rearrangement joins TRBV5-1 to TRBJ2-3, with 7 bases lining up with TRBD2. Germline lookup yields CDR1 SGHRS and CDR2 YFSETQ. The CDR3 runs 16 residues. With 2 bases clipped from V and 3 bases from J, the junction kept 9 bases outside the gene matches. CDR3 sequence (DNA): TGCGCCAGCAGCTTAGGCGGGAGAACCAAGACAGATACGCAGTATTTT. Translated: CASSLGGRTKTDTQYF.

The chain is built from TRBV20-1 and TRBJ2-5; D unresolved. V was cut by 1 base and J by 6 bases, with 6 bases left in between. The CDR3 extends over 11 amino acids. CDR1 and CDR2 from the germline V gene are DFQATT and SNEGSKA (reference sequence). The CDR3, as DNA: TGCAGTGCTAGAGCAGTGAAGACCCAGTACTTC. It codes for CSARAVKTQYF.

The CDR3 DNA is TGTGCCAGCAGCTTAACGGAGGCGGAGACCCAGTACTTC. Protein sequence: CASSLTEAETQYF. This chain uses TRBV7-3 with TRBJ2-5, with D tentatively TRBD2 (5 bases). Trimming took 0 bases from V and 5 from J, leaving 7 bases between them. CDR3 length: 13 residues. CDR1 is SGHTA, CDR2 FQGTGA, per germline.

The rearrangement uses TRBV6-2 or TRBV6-3 and TRBJ2-5, with 8 bases that match TRBD2. The CDR3 is 13 amino acids. Germline V CDR1 and CDR2: MNHEY, SVGEGT. The V and J ends lost 7 bases and 5 bases, in that order; junction bases with no gene match: 6. The CDR3 nucleotides read TGTGCCAGCAACCGGGGGGGTCGGGAGACCCAGTACTTC. This gives the protein CASNRGGRETQYF.

The chain recombines TRBV12-3 or TRBV12-4 with TRBJ1-2; D gene unclear. The CDR3 has 12 amino acids. With 5 bases removed from V and 8 bases from J, the gap between germline ends came to 12 bases. The chain's CDR3 is CASSIGLGGYTF. As DNA, the CDR3 is TGTGCCAGCAGTATCGGCCTGGGGGGCTACACCTTC.

The chain couples TRBV12-3 or TRBV12-4 to TRBJ2-3; 7 bases map to TRBD2. The CDR3 has 16 amino acids. V trimming: 0 bases; J trimming: 2 bases; junction bases outside the gene matches: 5. In nucleotides, the CDR3 is TGTGCCAGCAGTTTAGCCTTCGGGACTACCACAGATACGCAGTATTTT. Its protein product is CASSLAFGTTTDTQYF.

The chain combines TRBV27 with TRBJ2-1; 12 bases are a match to TRBD2. CDR3 length: 15 amino acids. V was pared by 4 bases and J by 8 bases, with 6 bases of the junction left unmatched. CDR1 is MNHEY, CDR2 SMNVEV, per germline (reference sequence). The CDR3 sequence: CASSWTSGKLYEQFF. Here the CDR3 DNA reads TGTGCCAGCAGTTGGACTAGCGGGAAGTTATATGAGCAGTTCTTC.

This chain uses TRBV7-9 with TRBJ2-4, with 9 bases lining up with TRBD1. V gave up 5 bases and J gave up 8 bases; unmatched junction bases: 10. Germline values: CDR1 SEHNR, CDR2 FQNEAQ (reference sequence). CDR3 length: 15 residues. CDR3 coding DNA: TGTGCCAGCAGCGACTCGGGACAGGGAGGACACATTCAGTACTTC. Protein product: CASSDSGQGGHIQYF.

This rearrangement joins TRBV4-2 to TRBJ2-3; possible D gene TRBD2, 5 bases. Trimming removed 4 bases from V and 4 bases from J, with 24 bases in between. CDR1 and CDR2 from the germline V gene are LGHNA and YNFKEQ. This CDR3 has 18 residues. The CDR3 bases are TGTGCCAGCAGCCCCAGGCGGTTTAGGGAGCGTAGCGCAGATACGCAGTATTTT. Amino acids: CASSPRRFRERSADTQYF.

Only a few counts were recorded for this clonotype. The chain combines TRBV6-6 with TRBJ1-2, with D possibly being TRBD1 (5 bases). The germline V and J ends were trimmed by 7 bases and 6 bases, with 15 bases remaining between them. The CDR3 sequence is 13 residues long. Germline V gives CDR1 MNHNY, CDR2 SVGAGI (reference sequence). CDR3 sequence (DNA): TGTGCCAGCATACCTCAGGGACGAGATGGCTACACCTTC. Encoded protein: CASIPQGRDGYTF.

This sequence joins TRBV4-2 and TRBJ2-3; D might be TRBD2 (5 bases). Germline loops: CDR1 LGHNA, CDR2 YNFKEQ. V was cut by 0 bases and J by 4 bases, with 17 bases left in between. This CDR3 contains 17 residues. CDR3: CASSQDPTGNGADTQYF. For the CDR3, the DNA is TGTGCCAGCAGCCAAGATCCAACTGGCAACGGGGCAGATACGCAGTATTTT.

The gene calls are TRBV27 and TRBJ1-4, with D possibly being TRBD1 (5 bases). V gave up 6 bases and J gave up 8 bases, with 19 bases separating them. The germline V gene encodes CDR1 MNHEY and CDR2 SMNVEV (reference sequence). This CDR3 is built from 15 residues. The chain's CDR3 is CASSPEGLRGEKLFF. Here the CDR3 DNA reads TGTGCCAGCAGCCCCGAGGGGTTGCGAGGGGAAAAACTGTTTTTT.

This chain connects TRBV6-5 to TRBJ2-1; TRBD2 matches at 10 bases. J lost 5 bases, V lost 7 bases, and 2 bases had no gene match. The CDR3 consists of 13 residues. The germline gives CDR1 MNHEY, CDR2 SVGAGI. The CDR3 coding sequence is TGTGCCAGCATTCTAGCGGGGGACAATGAGCAGTTCTTC. Protein sequence: CASILAGDNEQFF.

V usage is TRBV7-9 and J usage is TRBJ2-1; 10 bases agree with TRBD2. With V trimmed by 5 bases and J by 0 bases, 7 bases remained unmatched. In germline, CDR1 is SEHNR, CDR2 FQNEAQ (reference sequence). The CDR3 loop spans 17 amino acids. The CDR3 DNA is TGTGCCAGCAGCCGCACGCTAGCGGGAGCCTCCTACAATGAGCAGTTCTTC. This codes for CASSRTLAGASYNEQFF.

The rearrangement joins TRBV20-1 to TRBJ1-2, with D tentatively TRBD1 (5 bases). V lost 5 bases and J lost 3, with 7 bases in between. Per germline, CDR1 DFQATT and CDR2 SNEGSKA (reference sequence). The CDR3 length is 11 residues. CDR3 residues: CSAGGYYGYTF. The CDR3 coding sequence is TGCAGTGCTGGGGGATACTATGGCTACACCTTC.

The V gene is TRBV6-6, the J gene TRBJ1-5; a weak D match, TRBD1 (6 bases). The germline V gene has CDR1 MNHNY and CDR2 SVGAGI (reference sequence). The CDR3 is made up of 13 amino acids. V lost 8 bases and J 3 bases, leaving 11 bases between the germline ends. The CDR3 here is CASSDRNNQPQHF. In DNA form, the CDR3 reads TGTGCCAGCTCCGACAGGAACAATCAGCCCCAGCATTTT.

The chain combines TRBV9 with TRBJ2-1; weak D call: TRBD1 (6 bases). V lost 4 bases, J lost 2 bases, and 13 bases lay in between. CDR1 is SGDLS and CDR2 is YYNGEE in the germline V gene. CDR3 length: 15 amino acids. Here the CDR3 DNA reads TGTGCCAGCAGCTCACGACAGGTGCCCTACAATGAGCAGTTCTTC. This sequence encodes CASSSRQVPYNEQFF. Combining the CDR3 with reference TRBV9 and TRBJ2-1 gives the whole variable domain DSGVTQTPKHLITATGQRVTLRCSPRSGDLSVYWYQQSLDQGLQFLIQYYNGEERAKGNILERFSAQQFPDLHSELNLSSLELGDSALYFCASSSRQVPYNEQFFGPGTRLTVL.

V and J are TRBV12-3 or TRBV12-4 and TRBJ2-1, with TRBD1 identical over 7 bases. The trim removed 6 bases at V and 2 bases at J, leaving 4 bases unmatched. There are 14 residues in the CDR3. The chain's CDR3 is CASRGDSAYNEQFF. The CDR3 DNA reads TGTGCCAGCAGGGGGGACAGCGCCTACAATGAGCAGTTCTTC.

The chain is built from TRBV29-1 and TRBJ2-7; the match to TRBD2 covers 7 bases. Trimming at V came to 6 bases and at J to 5 bases, leaving 13 bases not matched to a gene. Germline CDR1 and CDR2: SQVTM and ANQGSEA. This CDR3 comprises 14 residues. CDR3 nucleotides: TGCAGCGTGGACGTTGTGGGAGGGGCCCACGAGCAGTACTTC. This encodes CSVDVVGGAHEQYF.

The chain has TRBV29-1 and TRBJ2-1, with TRBD1 matching over 8 bases. This CDR3 region has 14 residues. V gave up 7 bases and J gave up 8 bases; unmatched junction bases: 13. Germline assignment: CDR1 SQVTM and CDR2 ANQGSEA. CDR3 in amino acids: CSAQTGAEVDEQFF. The CDR3 region has the DNA TGCAGCGCCCAGACAGGGGCGGAGGTGGATGAGCAGTTCTTC.

The genes are TRBV12-3 or TRBV12-4 and TRBJ2-1; D is perhaps TRBD2 (7 bases). V was shortened by 5 bases and J by 9 bases, with 11 bases between the two germline ends. The CDR3 has 12 amino acids. The CDR3 sequence is CASSRGGVEQFF. CDR3 sequence (DNA): TGTGCCAGCAGTCGAGGGGGGGTTGAGCAGTTCTTC.